Following are 29 T cell receptor beta chains from one sample sequenced in a study of blood T cell repertoires in COVID-19. The data were produced by immunoSEQ multiplex PCR, yet TCRdb's version contains in-frame clones alone and is incomplete. The sample consists of some 250,000 clones, about 80% of them appearing once. Source material: peripheral blood. The source of these receptors is a woman older than 75 with acute or convalescent COVID-19.

The chain has TRBV7-2 and TRBJ1-2; TRBD1 matches 8 bases. The trim removed 4 bases at V and 4 bases at J, leaving 5 bases unmatched. The CDR3 runs to 14 residues. Per the germline V gene, CDR1 is SGHTA and CDR2 is FQGNSA. CDR3 coding DNA: TGTGCCAGCAGCTCAGACAGGGGTGGCTATGGCTACACCTTC. It translates to CASSSDRGGYGYTF.

The chain employs TRBV27 and TRBJ2-7; 10 bases align to TRBD1. CDR3 length equals 18 residues. Trimming at V came to 2 bases and at J to 8 bases, leaving 18 bases not matched to a gene. Germline assignment: CDR1 MNHEY and CDR2 SMNVEV (reference sequence). The CDR3 DNA sequence: TGTGCCAGCAGTTTAAGCTCCCCCGAGACAGGGGGCACCTTCCAGCAGTACTTC. Protein sequence: CASSLSSPETGGTFQQYF.

This clone has only one observation. The gene calls are TRBV7-2 and TRBJ1-6, with no clear D. Trimming took off 2 bases at V and 5 bases at J, with 7 bases between the two ends. This CDR3 is built from 14 residues. CDR1 and CDR2 from the germline V gene are SGHTA and FQGNSA. DNA of the CDR3: TGTGCCAGCAGCTTAAACGGGGATAATTCACCCCTCCACTTT. Protein sequence: CASSLNGDNSPLHF.

The V gene is TRBV18, the J gene TRBJ2-3; TRBD2 is a possible D gene (5 bases). The V gene's germline CDR1 is KGHSH and CDR2 LQKENI. This CDR3 is 12 amino acids long. The V end lost 1 base, the J end lost 6 bases, and 5 bases lay between the germline ends. The CDR3 protein is CASSPREDTQYF. The CDR3 nucleotides are TGTGCCAGCTCACCACGGGAGGATACGCAGTATTTT.

To note about this clone: This sample also contains other DNA sequences that code for the same CDR3. The chain employs TRBV27 and TRBJ1-5; D remains unclear. The CDR3 contains 13 residues. With 3 bases removed from V and 4 bases from J, the gap between germline ends came to 7 bases. CDR1 MNHEY and CDR2 SMNVEV come from the germline V gene (reference sequence). The CDR3 loop is CASSFRGNQPQHF. DNA for the CDR3: TGTGCCAGCAGTTTCCGCGGTAATCAGCCCCAGCATTTT.

The V gene is TRBV4-2, the J gene TRBJ2-7; the match to TRBD2 covers 7 bases. Germline-derived CDR1 and CDR2 are LGHNA and YNFKEQ. V shed 4 bases, J shed 4 bases, and the junction held 10 bases outside the gene matches. CDR3 length: 15 residues. The CDR3 bases are TGTGCCAGCAGCCCCCCGGGGAGGGGTGGGTACGAGCAGTACTTC. Protein sequence: CASSPPGRGGYEQYF.

The chain couples TRBV28 to TRBJ2-2; 12 positions agree with TRBD2. The germline gives CDR1 MDHEN, CDR2 SYDVKM. The CDR3 totals 15 residues. With V trimmed by 6 bases and J by 4 bases, 3 bases remained unmatched. The CDR3 region has the DNA TGTGCCAGCAGCCTAGCGGGGGGGCGCACCGGGGAGCTGTTTTTT. It specifies CASSLAGGRTGELFF. Complete variable domain (other parts from reference TRBV28 and TRBJ2-2): DVKVTQSSRYLVKRTGEKVFLECVQDMDHENMFWYRQDPGLGLRLIYFSYDVKMKEKGDIPEGYSVSREKKERFSLILESASTNQTSMYLCASSLAGGRTGELFFGEGSRLTVL.

V usage is TRBV7-2 and J usage is TRBJ2-4; TRBD1 is a possible D gene (6 bases). Trimming cost V 5 bases and J 0 bases, with 14 bases left between them. CDR1 and CDR2 (germline): SGHTA, FQGNSA. CDR3 length: 16 residues. This CDR3 is CASSAGQNLAKNIQYF. DNA of the CDR3: TGTGCCAGCAGCGCCGGACAGAACTTAGCCAAAAACATTCAGTACTTC.

V gene TRBV2 combines with J gene TRBJ2-2, with 7 bases lining up with TRBD1. Trimming removed 3 bases from V and 6 bases from J; junction bases left unmatched: 7. Germline V gene data show CDR1 as SNHLY and CDR2 as FYNNEI. This CDR3 region has 15 residues. The DNA for the CDR3 is TGTGCCAGCAGTGATAGTAGGCAGGGGGCCGGGGAGCTGTTTTTT. Translation gives CASSDSRQGAGELFF.

This clone was seen more than once but under ten times. V gene TRBV18 combines with J gene TRBJ2-5; the D is unclear. The CDR3 extends over 13 amino acids. Looked up from germline, CDR1 is KGHSH and CDR2 is LQKENI. Trimming cost V 6 bases and J 8 bases, with 16 bases left between them. This CDR3 reads CASSPNGFETQYF. The DNA of the CDR3 is TGTGCCAGCTCTCCCAACGGGTTCGAAACCCAGTACTTC. The complete variable domain, with remaining parts taken from reference TRBV18 and TRBJ2-5, reads NAGVMQNPRHLVRRRGQEARLRCSPMKGHSHVYWYRQLPEEGLKFMVYLQKENIIDESGMPKERFSAEFPKEGPSILRIQQVVRGDSAAYFCASSPNGFETQYFGPGTRLLVL.

This CDR3 reads CASSIGGEQETQYF. In DNA form, the CDR3 reads TGTGCCAGTAGTATCGGCGGGGAGCAAGAGACCCAGTACTTC. V usage is TRBV19 and J usage is TRBJ2-5; the D gene is possibly TRBD2 (6 bases). CDR3 length equals 14 residues. The V gene's germline CDR1 is LNHDA and CDR2 SQIVND (reference sequence). The V gene lost 3 bases and the J gene lost 2 bases, with 10 bases spanning the gap. The full variable domain, in which reference TRBV19 and TRBJ2-5 provide the parts outside the CDR3, is DGGITQSPKYLFRKEGQNVTLSCEQNLNHDAMYWYRQDPGQGLRLIYYSQIVNDFQKGDIAEGYSVSREKKESFPLTVTSAQKNPTAFYLCASSIGGEQETQYFGPGTRLLVL.

The chain combines TRBV2 with TRBJ2-7, with 8 bases identical to TRBD2. The germline gives CDR1 SNHLY, CDR2 FYNNEI. This CDR3 is 16 amino acids long. The V segment lost 1 base and the J segment 0 bases; nucleotides outside the gene matches: 5. CDR3: CASSEVQRESSYEQYF. Here the CDR3 DNA reads TGTGCCAGCAGTGAAGTCCAGCGGGAGAGCTCCTACGAGCAGTACTTC.

The genes are TRBV6-5 and TRBJ1-2, with TRBD1 as a possible D gene (5 bases). V shed 5 bases and J shed 3 bases, with 13 bases lying between them. CDR1 is MNHEY, CDR2 SVGAGI, per germline. The CDR3 consists of 14 residues. CDR3 loop: CASSNKGRHYGYTF. CDR3 sequence (DNA): TGTGCCAGCAGTAATAAGGGGCGGCACTATGGCTACACCTTC.

The rearrangement links TRBV7-6 to TRBJ2-3; perhaps TRBD2 as D (6 bases). The V gene's germline CDR1 is SGHVS and CDR2 FNYEAQ. CDR3 length: 15 residues. Trimming took off 0 bases at V and 2 bases at J, with 9 bases between the two ends. The CDR3 bases are TGTGCCAGCAGCTTAGCACCGGGACTCACAGATACGCAGTATTTT. Translating gives CASSLAPGLTDTQYF. The variable domain in full, with the rest retrieved from reference TRBV7-6 and TRBJ2-3, is GAGVSQSPRYKVTKRGQDVALRCDPISGHVSLYWYRQALGQGPEFLTYFNYEAQQDKSGLPNDRFSAERPEGSISTLTIQRTEQRDSAMYRCASSLAPGLTDTQYFGPGTRLTVL.

V gene TRBV7-8 combines with J gene TRBJ2-7, with 9 bases that match TRBD1. The CDR3 sequence is 14 residues long. The V and J ends lost 5 bases and 3 bases, in that order; junction bases with no gene match: 5. Germline assignment: CDR1 SGHVS and CDR2 FQNEAQ. The CDR3 DNA reads TGTGCCAGCAGCCCCTTGACAGGGGGCTACGAGCAGTACTTC. Protein sequence: CASSPLTGGYEQYF.

The chain joins TRBV9 to TRBJ1-5; 8 positions match TRBD1. The CDR3 extends over 17 amino acids. CDR1 and CDR2 (germline): SGDLS, YYNGEE. The V gene end was trimmed by 0 bases and the J gene end by 2 bases; junction bases not matched to a gene: 7. The CDR3 protein is CASSVVGYRGGNQPQHF. The CDR3 nucleotides read TGTGCCAGCAGCGTAGTAGGGTACAGGGGGGGCAATCAGCCCCAGCATTTT. Combining the CDR3 with reference TRBV9 and TRBJ1-5 gives the whole variable domain DSGVTQTPKHLITATGQRVTLRCSPRSGDLSVYWYQQSLDQGLQFLIQYYNGEERAKGNILERFSAQQFPDLHSELNLSSLELGDSALYFCASSVVGYRGGNQPQHFGDGTRLSIL.

The J gene is TRBJ2-3, the V gene TRBV19; D possibly corresponds to TRBD2 (5 bases). The CDR3 totals 14 residues. Germline V gene lookup returns CDR1 LNHDA and CDR2 SQIVND (reference sequence). Trimming cost V 6 bases and J 2 bases, with 12 bases left between them. CDR3 sequence reads: CASRGRMVTDTQYF. The CDR3 DNA is TGTGCCAGTAGAGGGAGAATGGTCACAGATACGCAGTATTTT.

The chain recombines TRBV12-5 with TRBJ2-5; TRBD1 agrees at 12 bases. The CDR3 contains 17 residues. V was clipped by 4 bases and J by 4 bases; unmatched bases: 10. Germline V gene lookup returns CDR1 LGHNT and CDR2 FRNRAP. CDR3 loop: CASGWAPGTGGRETQYF. CDR3 bases: TGTGCTAGTGGTTGGGCCCCCGGGACAGGGGGCCGAGAGACCCAGTACTTC.

CDR3 in amino acids: CASSETKTGVLEQYF. As DNA, the CDR3 is TGTGCCAGCAGTGAAACTAAGACAGGGGTGCTCGAGCAGTACTTC. The chain joins TRBV25-1 to TRBJ2-7, with TRBD1 matching over 8 bases. V lost 2 bases and J lost 6; bases outside the gene matches: 9. The CDR3 runs 15 residues. CDR1 MGHDK and CDR2 SYGVNS come from the germline V gene.

The chain has TRBV5-1 and TRBJ2-2; 12 bases are shared with TRBD2. V trimming: 0 bases; J trimming: 3 bases; junction bases outside the gene matches: 9. Germline V lookup: CDR1 SGHRS, CDR2 YFSETQ. The CDR3 sequence is 19 residues long. The CDR3 loop is CASSLEPSGGGRDTGELFF. The CDR3 region has the DNA TGCGCCAGCAGCTTGGAGCCTAGCGGGGGGGGCCGGGACACCGGGGAGCTGTTTTTT.

There are a few counts of this clone. The same CDR3 also results from other DNA sequences found in this sample. This chain joins TRBV2 and TRBJ1-5, with D perhaps matching TRBD1 (6 bases). Per germline, CDR1 SNHLY and CDR2 FYNNEI. The V and J ends lost 6 bases and 3 bases respectively, with 9 bases between them. CDR3 size: 13 residues. CDR3 DNA sequence: TGTGCCAGCAGCCTGGGGGCCAATCAGCCCCAGCATTTT. Residues: CASSLGANQPQHF.

This chain connects TRBV7-6 to TRBJ1-3, with D uncertain. The ends were cut back, 4 bases at V and 2 bases at J, with 15 bases in the middle. The CDR3 runs to 16 residues. Germline V gene data show CDR1 as SGHVS and CDR2 as FNYEAQ. The CDR3 region is CASSSRGYGAGNTIYF. The CDR3 DNA reads TGTGCCAGCAGCTCTAGAGGGTACGGGGCTGGAAACACCATATATTTT. Combining the CDR3 with reference TRBV7-6 and TRBJ1-3 gives the whole variable domain GAGVSQSPRYKVTKRGQDVALRCDPISGHVSLYWYRQALGQGPEFLTYFNYEAQQDKSGLPNDRFSAERPEGSISTLTIQRTEQRDSAMYRCASSSRGYGAGNTIYFGEGSWLTVV.

As to this clone: Other DNA sequences of this sample code for an identical CDR3. The rearrangement uses TRBV5-5 and TRBJ1-1; 7 nucleotides align to TRBD1. The CDR3 totals 14 residues. Germline CDR1 is SGHKS and CDR2 is YYEKEE (reference sequence). The junction had 2 bases not matched to a gene; V was cut back by 2 bases and J by 1 base. CDR3 sequence (DNA): TGTGCCAGCAGCTTAGGACAGGAGAACACTGAAGCTTTCTTT. Its translation: CASSLGQENTEAFF.

In its sample, this clone was seen once. V gene TRBV11-2 combines with J gene TRBJ2-7, with D perhaps TRBD2 (5 bases). The ends were cut back, 2 bases at V and 6 bases at J, with 17 bases in the middle. Germline CDR1 reads SGHAT; CDR2 reads FQNNGV. The CDR3 has 15 residues. CDR3 amino acids: CASSLMAASGSEQYF. CDR3 DNA: TGTGCCAGCAGCTTAATGGCTGCGAGCGGATCCGAGCAGTACTTC.

The V call is TRBV5-4, the J call TRBJ2-5; maybe TRBD1 (5 bases). This CDR3 has 15 amino acids. Per the germline V gene, CDR1 is SGHNT and CDR2 is YYREEE (reference sequence). V was trimmed by 0 bases and J by 7 bases, leaving 16 bases between them. CDR3 bases: TGTGCCAGCAGCTTGGAAGGGGCCCTACTGAGGACCCAGTACTTC. Protein: CASSLEGALLRTQYF.

This rearrangement joins TRBV28 to TRBJ2-2; maybe TRBD1 (7 bases). CDR1 MDHEN and CDR2 SYDVKM come from the germline V gene. Trimming pared 1 base from V and 9 bases from J, leaving 15 bases between. This CDR3 has 15 amino acids. CDR3 protein: CASSLSAGGTRELFF. The CDR3 DNA sequence: TGTGCCAGCAGTTTATCGGCAGGGGGGACCCGGGAGCTGTTTTTT.

The rearrangement uses TRBV2 and TRBJ1-1, with 10 nucleotides matching TRBD1. Germline values: CDR1 SNHLY, CDR2 FYNNEI. The CDR3 has 14 residues. The V segment lost 6 bases and the J segment 6 bases; nucleotides outside the gene matches: 7. The CDR3 nucleotides read TGTGCCAGCAGGGGGGGACAGGGGAGGGCTGAAGCTTTCTTT. Protein: CASRGGQGRAEAFF.

The V and J genes are TRBV12-5 and TRBJ1-5; TRBD1 aligns across 8 bases. The CDR3 loop spans 14 amino acids. CDR1 and CDR2 from the germline V gene are LGHNT and FRNRAP. The V and J ends lost 3 bases and 7 bases, in that order; junction bases with no gene match: 5. The CDR3 reads CASGFTGGGQPQHF. The CDR3 DNA reads TGTGCTAGTGGTTTCACAGGGGGTGGACAGCCCCAGCATTTT.

This clone appeared a single time. The chain employs TRBV7-6 and TRBJ2-1; 9 bases line up with TRBD1. CDR1 and CDR2 from the germline V gene are SGHVS and FNYEAQ. The CDR3 has 16 amino acids. V lost 4 bases and J lost 1; bases outside the gene matches: 5. In nucleotides, the CDR3 is TGTGCCAGCAGCTCTCCCGGGACAGGGTCCTACAATGAGCAGTTCTTC. Its protein is CASSSPGTGSYNEQFF. Full variable domain (rest looked up from reference TRBV7-6 and TRBJ2-1): GAGVSQSPRYKVTKRGQDVALRCDPISGHVSLYWYRQALGQGPEFLTYFNYEAQQDKSGLPNDRFSAERPEGSISTLTIQRTEQRDSAMYRCASSSPGTGSYNEQFFGPGTRLTVL.